Sequencing of this T cell receptor (beta chain) was carried out in a study of blood T cells in healthy people across ages. Broader study findings: Age showed a roughly linear inverse relationship with TCR beta diversity per million T cells.

As to this clonotype: Its antigen is unidentified.

Alongside a J-beta primer mix, a sample-barcoded 5' primer served in a second PCR lasting about 6 to 11 cycles. TCRdb independently ran MiXCR on the 5' RACE reads; one entry per CDR3 protein. The table lists 750,000 to 950,000 distinct CDR3 sequences, roughly 25% of them singletons. Germline lookup yields CDR1 DFQATT and CDR2 SNEGSKA (reference sequence). The CDR3 covers 14 residues. These records were also assigned to another study, of T cells of mothers and their children.

The receptor was derived from a boy between 10 and 17 years old in good health. The chain couples TRBV20-1 to TRBJ2-1; 8 bases agree with TRBD2. Judging by the DNA end, TRBJ2-7 fits better; the J call may be wrong. Material for sequencing was blood. The CDR3 nucleotides are TGCAGTGCTAGCCTGGTGGGACTAGACCCCGAGCAGTACTTC. Protein: CSASLVGLDPEQYF.